The present entry profiles one T cell receptor (beta chain) with its context. This clone appeared a few times. No antigen is known for it. Base-call qualities are not available, and no considerably larger clone is one nucleotide away. The cohort was made up of under 800 healthy bone marrow donors. At the time of sampling, every cohort member was nominally healthy, though immune exposures that went unrecorded were likely present. The donor tested CMV seronegative and was one of the 352 seronegative cohort members. A peripheral blood sample was provided by each donor, and peripheral blood mononuclear cells were used for TCR beta sequencing. The Qiagen DNeasy Blood Extraction Kit was used to extract genomic DNA from the blood cell samples. This sample was included in a study of cytomegalovirus exposure and HLA in healthy donors (dated by TCRdb to between 2016 and 2019). A note on the overall study: An earlier analysis of 550 to 700 of the donors reported 276 Gb of sequence data and 117 million unique TCR beta sequences from roughly 180 million T cells. Along with the approximately 670-subject first cohort, a separate validation cohort of approximately 110 different subjects was used. To predict cytomegalovirus infection status, the study brought together high-throughput TCR immunosequencing, statistical association of individual TCRs with disease status, and machine learning. Roughly five DR-DQ haplotypes were handled as single units for association and clustering because linkage in the cohort was strong. Among the roughly 400 genotyped donors, approximately 81% belonged to the genetic ancestry cluster associated with self-reported Caucasian donors. The number of donors typed differed by locus, with roughly 629-640 for A, B, C, DRB1 and DQB1, around 520 for DQA1, approximately 570 for DPA1, and some 470 for DPB1. Donor age, sex, ethnicity and CMV serostatus were compiled together with the repertoire data. The later analysis used no new phenotypic data to find candidate immune exposures, relying instead on TCR beta sequences and their occurrence across donors. Among a few hundred genotyped donors of the cohort, an average of approximately 240,000 unique TCR beta nucleotide sequences were sequenced per donor, about a sixth of them non-productive. In a later analysis, previously published TCR beta repertoires from some 640 donors were re-analyzed and high-resolution HLA genotyping was added so that TCR occurrence patterns could be studied. Using immunosequencing, the study profiled T cell repertoires from 500 to 800 subjects and related those repertoires to cytomegalovirus serostatus. A later genetic analysis used genome-wide SNP genotypes for about 65% of the 666 donors, treating that subset as a discovery cohort. The aim of the study was to test whether cataloging public T cell receptors could identify signatures of past pathogen exposure. HLA typing covered class I and class II loci at four-digit resolution. An early release that covered roughly 600 HLA-typed donors contained 300 to 350 gigabases of sequencing data and some 87 million unique TCR sequences. To decide whether each TCR beta V gene segment behaved as functional or pseudogenic, an earlier analysis of approximately 590 of the donors relied on high-throughput TCR beta sequencing. All discovery cohort repertoires had been generated using a single sequencing platform. The paper as a whole reports these results and caveats: A later analysis associated roughly 17,000 TCR beta sequences with specific HLA alleles at a false discovery rate of 0.05. The authors suggested that the approach could potentially be generalized to other disease states and immunological phenotypes. In the study, 150 to 200 TCR beta chains were listed as associated with cytomegalovirus. A later analysis found that TCR association rates varied across HLA loci, with DRB1 alleles showing the most associated TCRs and HLA-C alleles the fewest. A further reported finding was that TCR beta sequences accurately predicted the HLA-A and HLA-B alleles for most subjects in the first cohort. In a later genetic analysis, a missense DCLRE1C variant was associated with V-gene and J-gene trimming of TCR beta chains, and the association was replicated in an independent cohort. CMV serostatus was the only immune exposure information available for the cohort. The cohort was sequenced for TCR beta chains only, and without alpha or paired-chain data the features that could be detected were limited. Roughly uniform sequencing depth across donors was assumed in presence/absence analyses, although this assumption may not hold. When HLA alleles, especially DR and DQ, strongly co-occurred, attributing TCR associations to individual alleles was difficult. HLA typing was unavailable for some donors at each locus, so association tests used only the typed subset. A cluster of highly shared sequence variants was judged likely to represent a technical artifact of the sequencing pipeline. Across donors, most TCR sequences were observed very rarely, whereas some public TCRs were present in many individuals. In a later analysis, HLA-associated TCR beta chains were found to be more clonally expanded and to have lower generation probabilities than equally common non-associated chains. Because counts were too low, roughly 17 rarely observed V segments, including chromosome 9 orphons, were left out of the earlier analysis of roughly 600 of the donors. An earlier analysis of around 500 of the donors showed that most TCR beta V segments appeared in productive rearrangements either about 90% or about 30% of the time, which broadly matched IMGT annotations. According to a later genetic analysis, donors in an Asian-associated ancestry cluster had fewer N-insertions in productive TCRs than the approximately 670-donor mean. In a later analysis, several top co-occurrence clusters were reported to appear linked to parvovirus B19, influenza, CMV and Epstein-Barr virus. Correlated functional status among segregating V segments might be attributable to linkage disequilibrium, but an unknown experimental factor could not be ruled out. A few of the identified cytomegalovirus-associated TCR beta chains were confirmed in vitro to be specific for cytomegalovirus antigens. The classifier was reported to diagnose cytomegalovirus status with high specificity and sensitivity in both the original and validation cohorts. Most CMV-associated TCR beta chains appeared to be HLA-restricted in a later analysis, and the HLA associations seemed to be driven largely by CMV exposure. Some IMGT-functional V segments, including TRBV6-2 and TRBV6-3, could not be distinguished by the 87-base-pair reads and were therefore excluded.

For CDR1 and CDR2, the germline V gene (reference sequence) lists LNHDA and SQIVND. The junction shows trimming of 5 bases on V and 5 bases on J, plus 10 bases between the germline ends. The CDR3 contains 13 residues, cysteine and phenylalanine counted. Of the read, only the CDR3 DNA is kept; its 39 bases are in frame from base 1. Library generation was performed with the immunoSEQ multiplex PCR assay. For the multiplex PCR, a mixture combining 60 forward primers for TCR Vbeta segments and 13 reverse primers for TCR Jbeta segments was used. Amplification of the CDR3 region of rearranged TCR beta genes was performed with a multiplex PCR assay on genomic DNA. The Illumina HiSeq System was used to sequence the amplified TCR beta libraries as 87-base-pair reads. The source study handled its data this way. A later analysis counted around 72 million unique TCR beta chains across the 670 or so repertoires, and some 11 million of these chains were shared by at least two donors. A nearest-neighbor algorithm error-corrected the raw reads and collapsed the reads into unique sequences, merging closely related sequences to remove PCR and sequencing errors. To assign V, D and J gene segments, CDR3 sequences were aligned to IMGT reference sequences. For a sequence to be retained, a match of at least six nucleotides to both a V gene segment and a J gene segment was required. Rearrangements were called productive when the CDR3 lacked stop codons and stayed in frame with V and J; all others were non-productive. Following IMGT convention, CDR3 was defined as the stretch from the second conserved V-encoded cysteine to the conserved J-encoded phenylalanine. In an earlier analysis of 550 to 650 of the donors, sequences lacking an unambiguous match to a single V gene segment were excluded. In an earlier analysis of about 590 of the donors, a V segment was called functional when productive rearrangements were above 56.7%, and segregating when the standard deviation between donors exceeded 5%. A statistical classification framework was built for diagnosing cytomegalovirus status from the catalog of TCR beta chain sequences. In a later analysis, V and J genes were assigned by comparing TCR nucleotide sequences against IMGT/GENE-DB human TR gene sequences. A later analysis assigned CDR3 sequences and most-parsimonious VDJ recombination scenarios with the TCRdist pipeline. In a later analysis, each TCR beta chain was defined by its CDR3 amino acid sequence together with its V-gene family, and reads without a unique V-gene family were excluded. To address suspected cross-contamination and a sequencing artifact, a later analysis removed under 600 highly shared, low-generation-probability nucleotide sequences. In a later analysis, a clonal expansion index was calculated for each public chain from normalized within-repertoire ranks of inferred template counts. In a later analysis, generation probabilities were computed with a VDJ recombination model fitted to out-of-frame rearrangements, and the resulting probabilities were checked against IGoR. Hypergeometric tests were used in a later analysis to score TCR-TCR, TCR-HLA and TCR-CMV co-occurrence, with a repertoire-size bias correction applied to the TCR pairs. To estimate false discovery rates, a later analysis permuted the HLA or CMV assignments 20 times. In a later analysis, co-occurring TCRs were grouped using DBSCAN, and TCRdist sequence similarity was added for clustering within HLA-allele-positive subsets. For co-occurrence clustering, repertoires with fewer than 30,000 or more than 120,000 public chains were excluded, along with several repertoires with anomalous nucleotide sharing. In its TCRdb copy, this immuneACCESS table keeps in-frame sequences only and misses some clones. Where compared with another copy, unresolved V genes explain less than half of these, and the others have no known cause. V, J and clone size derive from that table, while D and trimming were established from the DNA sequence. The sample records some 150,000 clones, under 85% of which are singletons. The ten most abundant clones make up about 1.5% of the sample.

The sample taken for sequencing was PBMCs. This chain is built from TRBV19 and TRBJ2-1; perhaps TRBD2 is the D gene, with 5 bases matching. The sequence came from a woman between 25 and 40 years old in good health and CMV-seronegative. The DNA is as follows: TGTGCCAGTAGTGCACGGGAAAACAATGAGCAGTTCTTC. Translated, this gives CASSARENNEQFF.